This TCR beta chain originates from a study of blood T cells in healthy people across ages. The authors ran a second PCR of roughly 6 to 12 cycles using a sample-barcoded 5' primer and a J-beta primer mix. TCRdb fed the 5' RACE reads into MiXCR, producing one record per CDR3 protein. The data show approximately 1.5 million distinct CDR3 sequences, with roughly a third seen just once and around 11% held by the top ten. There were at least 5 micrograms of total RNA extracted from every sample. This clonotype was seen only a few times. Sequences were obtained from blood. The clonotype comes from a woman aged 25 to 39 in good health.

DNA of the CDR3: TGTGCCAGCACCTCCGGGAGAGCGGGAGGGTCAGATACGCAGTATTTT. The encoded protein is CASTSGRAGGSDTQYF. The chain recombines TRBV3-1 with TRBJ2-3; TRBD2 aligns across 10 bases. With 7 bases clipped from V and 4 bases from J, the junction kept 11 bases outside the gene matches. Germline loops: CDR1 LGHDT, CDR2 YNNKEL (reference sequence). The CDR3 runs to 16 residues.